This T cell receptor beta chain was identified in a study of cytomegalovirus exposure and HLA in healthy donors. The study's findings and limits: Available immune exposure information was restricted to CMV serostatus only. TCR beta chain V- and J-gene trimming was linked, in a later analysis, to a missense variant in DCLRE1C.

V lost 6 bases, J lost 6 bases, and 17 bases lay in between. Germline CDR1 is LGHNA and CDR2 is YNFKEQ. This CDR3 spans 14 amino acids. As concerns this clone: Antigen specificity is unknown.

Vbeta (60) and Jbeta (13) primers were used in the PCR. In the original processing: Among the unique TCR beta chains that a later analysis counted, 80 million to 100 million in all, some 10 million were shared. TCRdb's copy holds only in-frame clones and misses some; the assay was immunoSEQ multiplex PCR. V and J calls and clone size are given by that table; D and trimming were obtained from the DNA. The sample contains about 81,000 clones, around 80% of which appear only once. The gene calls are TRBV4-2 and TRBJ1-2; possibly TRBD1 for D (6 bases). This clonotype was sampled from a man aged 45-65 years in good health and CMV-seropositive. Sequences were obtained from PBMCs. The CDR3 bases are TGTGCCAGCAGGCGGACTGGGGGCACGGATGGCTACACCTTC. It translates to CASRRTGGTDGYTF.